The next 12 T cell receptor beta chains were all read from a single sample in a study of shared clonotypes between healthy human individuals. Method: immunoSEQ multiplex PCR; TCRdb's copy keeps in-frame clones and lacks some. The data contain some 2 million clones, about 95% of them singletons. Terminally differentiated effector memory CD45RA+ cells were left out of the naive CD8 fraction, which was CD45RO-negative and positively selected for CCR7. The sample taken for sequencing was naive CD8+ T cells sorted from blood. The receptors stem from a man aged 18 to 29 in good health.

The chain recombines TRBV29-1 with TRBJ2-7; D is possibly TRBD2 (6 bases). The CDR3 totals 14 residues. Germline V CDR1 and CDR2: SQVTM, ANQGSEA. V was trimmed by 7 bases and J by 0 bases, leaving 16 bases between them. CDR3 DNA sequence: TGCAGCGCCGGGGGTTCTAGCGCCTCCTACGAGCAGTACTTC. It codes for CSAGGSSASYEQYF.

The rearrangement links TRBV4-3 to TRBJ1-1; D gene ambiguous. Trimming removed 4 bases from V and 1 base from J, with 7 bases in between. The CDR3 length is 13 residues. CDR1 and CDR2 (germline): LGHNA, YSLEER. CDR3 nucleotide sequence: TGCGCCAGCAGCCGCGTAGGGAACACTGAAGCTTTCTTT. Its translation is CASSRVGNTEAFF.

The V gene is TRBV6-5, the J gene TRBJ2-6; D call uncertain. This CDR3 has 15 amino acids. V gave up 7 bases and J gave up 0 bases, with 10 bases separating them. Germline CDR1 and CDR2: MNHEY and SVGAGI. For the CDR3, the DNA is TGTGCCAGCACCGGGTCGGTCTCTGGGGCCAACGTCCTGACTTTC. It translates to CASTGSVSGANVLTF.

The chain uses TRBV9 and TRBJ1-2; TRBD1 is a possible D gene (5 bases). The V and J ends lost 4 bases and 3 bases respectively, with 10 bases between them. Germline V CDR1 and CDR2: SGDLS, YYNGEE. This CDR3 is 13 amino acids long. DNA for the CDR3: TGTGCCAGCAGCCTCGGGGGTGACTATGGCTACACCTTC. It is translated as CASSLGGDYGYTF.

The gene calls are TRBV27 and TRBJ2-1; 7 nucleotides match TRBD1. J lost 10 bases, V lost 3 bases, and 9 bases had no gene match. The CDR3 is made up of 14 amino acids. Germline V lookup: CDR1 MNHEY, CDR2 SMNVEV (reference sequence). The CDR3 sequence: CASSFIGTVREQFF. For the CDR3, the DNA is TGTGCCAGCAGTTTTATCGGGACAGTTCGGGAGCAGTTCTTC.

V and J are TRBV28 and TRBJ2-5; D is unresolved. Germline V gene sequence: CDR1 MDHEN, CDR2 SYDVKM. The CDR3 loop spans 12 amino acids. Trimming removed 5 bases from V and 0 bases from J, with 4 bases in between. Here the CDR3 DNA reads TGTGCCAGCAGTCCGTACCAAGAGACCCAGTACTTC. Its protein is CASSPYQETQYF. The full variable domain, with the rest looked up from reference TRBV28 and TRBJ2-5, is DVKVTQSSRYLVKRTGEKVFLECVQDMDHENMFWYRQDPGLGLRLIYFSYDVKMKEKGDIPEGYSVSREKKERFSLILESASTNQTSMYLCASSPYQETQYFGPGTRLLVL.

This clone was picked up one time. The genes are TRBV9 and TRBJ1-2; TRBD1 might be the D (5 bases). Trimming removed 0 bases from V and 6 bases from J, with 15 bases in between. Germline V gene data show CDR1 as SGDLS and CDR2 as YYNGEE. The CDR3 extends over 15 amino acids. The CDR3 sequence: CASSVGSGTADGYTF. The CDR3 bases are TGTGCCAGCAGCGTAGGTTCGGGGACGGCAGATGGCTACACCTTC.

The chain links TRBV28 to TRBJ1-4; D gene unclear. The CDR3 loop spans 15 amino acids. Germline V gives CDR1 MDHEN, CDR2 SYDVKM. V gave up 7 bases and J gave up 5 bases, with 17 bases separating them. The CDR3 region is CASNPATGINEKLFF. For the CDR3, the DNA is TGTGCCAGCAATCCAGCGACGGGAATAAATGAAAAACTGTTTTTT. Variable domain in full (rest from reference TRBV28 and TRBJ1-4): DVKVTQSSRYLVKRTGEKVFLECVQDMDHENMFWYRQDPGLGLRLIYFSYDVKMKEKGDIPEGYSVSREKKERFSLILESASTNQTSMYLCASNPATGINEKLFFGSGTQLSVL.

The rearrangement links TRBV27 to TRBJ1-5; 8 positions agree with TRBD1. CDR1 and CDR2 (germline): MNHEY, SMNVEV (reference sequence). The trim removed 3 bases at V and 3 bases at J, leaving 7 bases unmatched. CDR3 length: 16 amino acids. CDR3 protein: CASSFAGTGPNQPQHF. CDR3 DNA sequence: TGTGCCAGCAGTTTCGCCGGGACAGGACCCAATCAGCCCCAGCATTTT.

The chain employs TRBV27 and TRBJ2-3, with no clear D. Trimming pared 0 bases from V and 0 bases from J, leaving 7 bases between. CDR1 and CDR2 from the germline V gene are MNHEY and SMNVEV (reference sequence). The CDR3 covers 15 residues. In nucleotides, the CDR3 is TGTGCCAGCAGTTTATCAAGCGTTAGCACAGATACGCAGTATTTT. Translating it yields CASSLSSVSTDTQYF.

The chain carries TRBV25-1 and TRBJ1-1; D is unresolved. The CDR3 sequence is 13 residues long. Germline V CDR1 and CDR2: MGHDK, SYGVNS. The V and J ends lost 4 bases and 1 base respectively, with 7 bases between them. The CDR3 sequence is CASSAGRNTEAFF. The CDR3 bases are TGTGCCAGCAGTGCTGGGAGGAACACTGAAGCTTTCTTT.

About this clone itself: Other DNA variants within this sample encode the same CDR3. Written as DNA, the CDR3 is TGTGCCAGCAGCCCACTAGCGGGGGGGTACAATGAGCAGTTCTTC. It is translated as CASSPLAGGYNEQFF. The V gene is TRBV7-3, the J gene TRBJ2-1, with 13 bases that match TRBD2. In germline, CDR1 is SGHTA, CDR2 FQGTGA. V dropped 5 bases and J dropped 4; count of bases not matched to a gene: 2. The CDR3 spans 15 residues.